This T cell receptor (beta chain) came from a study of cytomegalovirus exposure and HLA in healthy donors. Across the whole study: When 398 donors were genotyped, just over 80% of them were found to fall in the Caucasian-associated ancestry cluster.

Turning to this clone: Its antigen is undetermined.

The CDR3 has 16 residues. The V end was cut by 0 bases, the J end by 5 bases, with 16 bases between. CDR1 is LGHNA and CDR2 is YNFKEQ in the germline V gene. The PCR used 60 Vbeta and 13 Jbeta primers. Under the authors' procedure: In a later analysis, the count reached 75 million to 90 million unique TCR beta chains, with 10 million to 11 million shared. The protocol was immunoSEQ multiplex PCR, while the TCRdb copy is restricted to in-frame clones and leaves out a portion. V and J calls and clone size come straight from that table; D and trimming were deduced from the DNA. Here the sample spans tens of thousands of clones, around 84% being singletons. Study-wide points: A likely sequencing artifact accounted for one observed cluster of highly shared sequence variants.

The receptor's source is an older man in good health and CMV-seropositive. The chain couples TRBV4-2 to TRBJ1-1, with D possibly TRBD1 on 5 matching bases. The sequenced material came from PBMCs. The CDR3: CASSQDGGWLGTEAFF. The CDR3 DNA sequence: TGTGCCAGCAGCCAAGACGGGGGGTGGCTGGGAACTGAAGCTTTCTTT.